The 2 T cell receptor beta chains presented below share a single source sample, sequenced in a study of control samples from healthy donors and cancer patients. The repertoire was sequenced with immunoSEQ multiplex PCR; TCRdb's copy has only in-frame clones and lacks some. The sample lists about 170,000 clones; around 92% were seen once. The sequenced sample was blood. These receptor sequences come from a woman in her twenties or thirties in good health.

The chain is built from TRBV7-8 and TRBJ2-6; D remains ambiguous. There are 15 residues in the CDR3. CDR1 is SGHVS, CDR2 FQNEAQ, per germline. Trimming removed 5 bases at V and 0 bases at J, with 8 bases between. The CDR3, as DNA: TGTGCCAGCAGCCGACAACGCTCTGGGGCCAACGTCCTGACTTTC. Its protein product is CASSRQRSGANVLTF.

This clone was detected only once. CDR3 sequence: CASSLPGQVGEKLFF. CDR3 sequence (DNA): TGTGCCAGCAGCCTCCCGGGACAGGTGGGGGAAAAACTGTTTTTT. V and J are TRBV4-2 and TRBJ1-4; 8 nucleotides align to TRBD1. The CDR3 contains 15 residues. The germline gives CDR1 LGHNA, CDR2 YNFKEQ. After removal of 4 bases from V and 8 bases from J, the junction contained 9 bases not matched to a gene.